This T cell receptor beta chain was sequenced for a study of T-cell memory formation after mild COVID-19 (dated by TCRdb to 2020 to 2023). The study in broad terms: Most TCR sequence clusters were specific to one of the two donors. In two donors, T-cell clones that expanded and contracted after mild COVID-19 were tracked by sequencing TCRalpha and TCRbeta repertoires over time. Two young, previously healthy adult volunteers made up the cohort, one male and one female.

Ficoll-Paque density gradient centrifugation was used to isolate PBMCs. Notes on this clonotype: The specificity of this receptor is unknown. Base qualities were left out, and no much larger clone turns up one base away.

Overall study results and their limits: Only a couple of mild cases were covered in the study, and larger cohorts including severe cases with pre-infection samples were considered necessary. Clones that contracted from day 15 to 85 showed balanced CD4/CD8 phenotypes, whereas a second wave of clones that expanded from day 15 to 37 leaned towards CD4+. Contracting CD4+ clones turned up mainly in the CM and EM memory subsets, whereas EMRA was where CD8+ clones were enriched. The second-wave clones that peaked on day 37 were not confirmed to be SARS-CoV-2 specific. Some responding clones were found in pre-infection memory, which suggests that pre-existing cross-reactive memory T cells took part in the SARS-CoV-2 response.

This sample was sequenced with an Illumina NovaSeq 6000. TCRalpha and TCRbeta cDNA libraries were built by 5'RACE with constant-segment primers, adding sample barcodes and unique molecular identifiers. Trizol reagent was used to extract RNA from every sample. Amplification of the libraries took two PCR steps, and the second step added a second sample barcode plus Illumina TruSeq adapters. Libraries were sequenced on an Illumina NovaSeq with 2 x 150 bp paired-end reads. The original pipeline was this. Reads were demultiplexed and collapsed into UMI-guided consensus sequences with migec v1.2.7. With mixcr v2.1.11, UMI consensuses were aligned to TRA and TRB V and J templates and assembled into clonotypes. A clonotype was counted as expanded or contracted only if both edgeR and NoisET called the change significant, with noise models trained on biological replicates. For edgeR calls, the cutoffs were a false discovery rate-adjusted p below 0.01 and a log2 fold-change threshold of 1. As an exploratory analysis of dynamics, max-normalized trajectories of the 1000 most abundant clonotypes were examined by PCA with hierarchical clustering. Separately sequenced CD4+ and CD8+ repertoires were used to assign the CD4 or CD8 phenotype of responding clones. Using fastp at Q25 and MiXCR, TCRdb reprocessed the public reads and kept productive beta chains. Every entry covers one CDR3 protein and lists the most common genes and DNA from its rows. None of the V and J calls come from the authors' own analysis; TCRdb made them. The sample includes roughly 450,000 distinct CDR3 sequences, with over 15% observed a single time. Roughly 12% of the sample is held by the ten biggest clonotypes.

The clonotype originates from an adult woman who had mild COVID-19 (a few samples of this study predate the infection). The sample titles of this study are shuffled in the database, so cell type and time point are left out; the donor was told from shared clones. The sequencing input was PBMCs or a T cell subset sorted from them (not recorded which).

CDR3 reads: CASSEMAGGRANNEQFF. The bases read TGTGCCAGCAGCGAAATGGCCGGGGGACGGGCGAACAATGAGCAGTTCTTC. The sequence is built from TRBV7-3 and TRBJ2-1, and perhaps TRBD2 as D gene, on 6 matching bases. V was cut back by 5 bases and J by 5 bases, leaving a gap of 22 bases between them. CDR1 and CDR2 are read off the germline V gene as SGHTA and FQGTGA. The CDR3 spans 17 residues, from the cysteine through the phenylalanine. This entry keeps only the CDR3 DNA: 51 bases, framed from base 1.